The 27 T cell receptor beta chains below all came from one sample that was sequenced in a study of Tregs in tolerant kidney transplant recipients. This table comes from immunoSEQ multiplex PCR, and its TCRdb copy is limited to in-frame clones, with some not included. Of around 120,000 clones in the sample, roughly 93% were seen once. The sample comprised CD4+ T cells from blood. These receptors came from a human donor in good health.

The V and J genes are TRBV18 and TRBJ2-7; tentatively, D is TRBD2 (6 bases). This CDR3 comprises 17 residues. The germline V gene has CDR1 KGHSH and CDR2 LQKENI. V was shortened by 1 base and J by 3 bases, with 19 bases between the two germline ends. Here the CDR3 reads CASSPRGLPGLFYEQYF. The CDR3 DNA sequence: TGTGCCAGCTCACCACGGGGTCTCCCGGGACTCTTCTACGAGCAGTACTTC.

The chain joins TRBV5-1 to TRBJ2-3; tentative D call: TRBD1 (6 bases). The CDR3 is made up of 14 amino acids. Trimming shortened V by 5 bases and J by 0 bases, and 10 bases separated the two germline ends. Germline CDR1 reads SGHRS; CDR2 reads YFSETQ. In DNA form, the CDR3 reads TGCGCCAGCAGACCTACAGGGAGCACAGATACGCAGTATTTT. As protein: CASRPTGSTDTQYF.

This chain joins TRBV5-1 and TRBJ2-7, with 11 bases lining up with TRBD1. J was trimmed by 3 bases and V by 4 bases; bases with no gene match: 6. The CDR3 is 15 amino acids. Germline CDR1 reads SGHRS; CDR2 reads YFSETQ. CDR3 in amino acids: CASSPGQGDFYEQYF. The CDR3 DNA reads TGCGCCAGCAGCCCGGGACAGGGGGATTTCTACGAGCAGTACTTC.

The CDR3 spells CASSWTGGTNYGYTF. The CDR3 coding sequence is TGTGCCAGCAGTTGGACAGGGGGGACTAACTATGGCTACACCTTC. This sequence joins TRBV6-5 and TRBJ1-2, with 10 bases identical to TRBD1. In germline, CDR1 is MNHEY, CDR2 SVGAGI. The CDR3 runs 15 residues. V gave up 4 bases and J gave up 0 bases; unmatched junction bases: 2.

The chain employs TRBV5-1 and TRBJ2-1; 10 bases fit TRBD2. After removal of 9 bases from V and 5 bases from J, the junction contained 8 bases not matched to a gene. Germline V gene lookup returns CDR1 SGHRS and CDR2 YFSETQ. This CDR3 has 14 residues. CDR3 protein: CATRGLAENNEQFF. CDR3 nucleotide sequence: TGCGCCACCAGAGGACTAGCGGAGAACAATGAGCAGTTCTTC.

V and J are TRBV5-1 and TRBJ2-5; weak D call: TRBD2 (7 bases). CDR3 size: 16 residues. V was pared by 2 bases and J by 5 bases, with 19 bases between. Germline V gene data show CDR1 as SGHRS and CDR2 as YFSETQ. The CDR3 reads CASSLGEIGGPETQYF. The CDR3 DNA is TGCGCCAGCAGCTTAGGCGAGATCGGGGGGCCCGAGACCCAGTACTTC.

The CDR3 protein is CAWTGQGVSYEQYF. As DNA, the CDR3 is TGTGCCTGGACCGGACAGGGGGTCTCCTACGAGCAGTACTTC. This chain links TRBV30 with TRBJ2-7; 10 nucleotides match TRBD1. The J segment lost 0 bases and the V segment lost 4 bases, leaving 3 bases of the junction unmatched. The CDR3 has 14 residues. Per the germline V gene, CDR1 is GTSNPN and CDR2 is SVGIG (reference sequence).

The chain recombines TRBV6-1 with TRBJ2-7; TRBD1 is a possible D gene (5 bases). The V and J ends lost 2 bases and 2 bases respectively, with 13 bases between them. The germline CDR1 and CDR2 sequences are MNHNS and SASEGT. There are 15 residues in the CDR3. In DNA, the CDR3 is TGTGCCAGCAGTGAACCCGGAACAGGAGCCTACGAGCAGTACTTC. Its translation: CASSEPGTGAYEQYF.

This clone was picked up one time. The genes are TRBV4-1 and TRBJ2-6; 9 bases are a match to TRBD1. V dropped 3 bases and J dropped 0; count of bases not matched to a gene: 6. This CDR3 comprises 18 residues. Germline values: CDR1 MGHRA, CDR2 YSYEKL. For the CDR3, the DNA is TGCGCCAGCAGCCACCGGACAGGGGAATACTCTGGGGCCAACGTCCTGACTTTC. Its translation: CASSHRTGEYSGANVLTF.

This clone was counted only a few times. This chain links TRBV19 with TRBJ2-2, with 14 bases lining up with TRBD2. Per the germline V gene, CDR1 is LNHDA and CDR2 is SQIVND (reference sequence). V lost 7 bases, J lost 3 bases, and 13 bases stayed unmatched. The CDR3 is 19 amino acids. The CDR3, as DNA: TGTGCCAGTAACAAAAAGGGACTAGCGGGAGTAAGCGACACCGGGGAGCTGTTTTTT. The encoded protein is CASNKKGLAGVSDTGELFF.

The rearrangement uses TRBV10-3 and TRBJ2-7; 10 positions agree with TRBD1. CDR1 is ENHRY, CDR2 SYGVKD, per germline. Unmatched junction bases numbered 9, after V lost 4 bases and J lost 0 bases. CDR3 length: 17 amino acids. The CDR3 sequence: CAISGSDRDRGSYEQYF. The CDR3, as DNA: TGTGCCATCAGTGGATCAGACCGGGACAGGGGCTCCTACGAGCAGTACTTC.

This chain uses TRBV6-6 with TRBJ1-1; the match to TRBD1 covers 9 bases. From germline, CDR1 is MNHNY and CDR2 SVGAGI (reference sequence). The CDR3 totals 14 residues. With 5 bases clipped from V and 2 bases from J, the junction kept 3 bases outside the gene matches. CDR3: CASSQGQGNTEAFF. CDR3 DNA sequence: TGTGCCAGCAGTCAGGGACAGGGTAACACTGAAGCTTTCTTT.

The chain uses TRBV7-2 and TRBJ2-4; TRBD2 aligns across 15 bases. The CDR3 runs to 18 residues. V dropped 4 bases and J dropped 0; count of bases not matched to a gene: 4. Germline V gene lookup returns CDR1 SGHTA and CDR2 FQGNSA. The CDR3 sequence is CASSSGLAGGLAKNIQYF. The CDR3 DNA is TGTGCCAGCAGCTCGGGACTAGCGGGGGGCCTAGCCAAAAACATTCAGTACTTC. The whole variable domain, filled in from reference TRBV7-2 and TRBJ2-4, reads GAGVSQSPSNKVTEKGKDVELRCDPISGHTALYWYRQSLGQGLEFLIYFQGNSAPDKSGLPSDRFSAERTGGSVSTLTIQRTQQEDSAVYLCASSSGLAGGLAKNIQYFGAGTRLSVL.

CDR3 DNA sequence: TGTGCCAGTAGTATTGGGGGAAATCGAAGAGAGACCCAGTACTTC. Translating it yields CASSIGGNRRETQYF. This chain joins TRBV19 and TRBJ2-5, with D tentatively TRBD1 or TRBD2 (5 bases each). Germline V gene sequence: CDR1 LNHDA, CDR2 SQIVND (reference sequence). With 3 bases removed from V and 4 bases from J, the gap between germline ends came to 15 bases. CDR3 length: 15 residues.

The rearrangement uses TRBV25-1 and TRBJ2-1; D is unresolved. The CDR3 is made up of 13 amino acids. Germline CDR1 MGHDK, CDR2 SYGVNS. Between the trimmed V and J ends, which lost 7 bases and 8 bases, there was a span of 15 bases. The CDR3 sequence is CASMNLASDEQFF. The CDR3 DNA reads as TGTGCCAGCATGAACTTAGCCTCGGATGAGCAGTTCTTC. The entire variable domain, with the rest obtained from reference TRBV25-1 and TRBJ2-1, is as follows: EADIYQTPRYLVIGTGKKITLECSQTMGHDKMYWYQQDPGMELHLIHYSYGVNSTEKGDLSSESTVSRIRTEHFPLTLESARPSHTSQYLCASMNLASDEQFFGPGTRLTVL.

About this clone itself: The junction departs from the called germline gene at one end, perhaps through a read error. The chain joins TRBV10-3 to TRBJ2-7, with D tentatively TRBD1 or TRBD2 (6 bases each). CDR1 is ENHRY, CDR2 SYGVKD, per germline. There are 12 residues in the CDR3. CDR3 in amino acids: CAIGPTSSGASF. CDR3 nucleotides: TGTGCCATCGGCCCTACTTCTTCGGGGGCTTCCTTC.

The genes are TRBV7-2 and TRBJ1-1, with 8 bases aligning to TRBD1. The CDR3 has 14 amino acids. V lost 5 bases, J lost 6 bases, and 8 bases stayed unmatched. Germline lookup yields CDR1 SGHTA and CDR2 FQGNSA. The CDR3 protein is CASSPRPGGPEAFF. CDR3 DNA: TGTGCCAGCAGCCCACGACCAGGGGGCCCTGAAGCTTTCTTT.

The chain links TRBV6-5 to TRBJ1-6; 9 positions agree with TRBD1. The CDR3 has 16 amino acids. V lost 4 bases to trimming and J lost 8 bases; unmatched junction nucleotides: 9. Germline CDR1 MNHEY, CDR2 SVGAGI. The CDR3: CASSFGQGINHSPLHF. DNA for the CDR3: TGTGCCAGCAGTTTCGGACAGGGGATAAATCATTCACCCCTCCACTTT.

The chain employs TRBV18 and TRBJ1-1; tentatively, D is TRBD1 (5 bases). The CDR3 has 15 amino acids. Germline CDR1 and CDR2: KGHSH and LQKENI. The ends were cut back, 2 bases at V and 2 bases at J, with 12 bases in the middle. CDR3 nucleotide sequence: TGTGCCAGCTCACCATTCCGGGACTATAACACTGAAGCTTTCTTT. Translation: CASSPFRDYNTEAFF.

The chain joins TRBV5-6 to TRBJ2-5; maybe TRBD2 (6 bases). Germline CDR1 and CDR2: SGHDT and YYEEEE. Trimming shortened V by 4 bases and J by 5 bases, and 15 bases separated the two germline ends. The CDR3 covers 14 residues. CDR3 sequence (DNA): TGTGCCAGCAGCGCTGGGACTCCCGGGGAGACCCAGTACTTC. Protein product: CASSAGTPGETQYF.

This chain connects TRBV18 to TRBJ2-3, with 9 bases aligning to TRBD2. CDR3 length: 17 residues. Looked up from germline, CDR1 is KGHSH and CDR2 is LQKENI. V gave up 6 bases and J gave up 2 bases; unmatched junction bases: 12. CDR3 region: CASSPRRLAGSTDTQYF. The DNA for the CDR3 is TGTGCCAGCTCTCCCCGACGGCTAGCGGGATCCACAGATACGCAGTATTTT.

The chain links TRBV6-4 to TRBJ2-6; no reliable D call. Trimming shortened V by 0 bases and J by 1 base, and 22 bases separated the two germline ends. Germline V gene lookup returns CDR1 MRHNA and CDR2 SNTAGT. The CDR3 contains 21 residues. The CDR3 nucleotides are TGTGCCAGCAGTGACTCGAGGACGGAGTTGGCGGATTCGTCTGGGGCCAACGTCCTGACTTTC. It yields the protein CASSDSRTELADSSGANVLTF.

The chain is built from TRBV6-1 and TRBJ2-1; 10 bases agree with TRBD1. Losses at the gene ends were 6 bases for V and 4 bases for J; bases not matched to a gene: 6. The germline V gene encodes CDR1 MNHNS and CDR2 SASEGT. The CDR3 is made up of 15 amino acids. CDR3 residues: CASRRTGGMYNEQFF. As DNA, the CDR3 is TGTGCCAGCAGGCGGACAGGGGGTATGTACAATGAGCAGTTCTTC.

The genes are TRBV6-1 and TRBJ1-5, with TRBD1 identical over 9 bases. Trimming cost V 5 bases and J 6 bases; bases outside gene matches: 8. The CDR3 is 15 amino acids. CDR1 is MNHNS and CDR2 is SASEGT in the germline V gene. DNA of the CDR3: TGTGCCAGCAGTTCGCGAGGGACAGGGATTCAGCCCCAGCATTTT. This sequence encodes CASSSRGTGIQPQHF.

The table lists this clone with a count of one. The rearrangement joins TRBV2 to TRBJ2-5; 7 positions agree with TRBD2. The J call could be wrong; TRBJ2-7 is a better fit for the DNA end. This CDR3 region has 15 residues. The V gene's germline CDR1 is SNHLY and CDR2 FYNNEI. CDR3 bases: TGTGCCAGCAGTCTATCTAGCGGAAGCTCCTACGAGCAGTACTTC. Translated: CASSLSSGSSYEQYF.

V and J are TRBV6-6 and TRBJ2-5, with 7 bases aligning to TRBD1. The V segment lost 6 bases and the J segment 5 bases; nucleotides outside the gene matches: 6. The CDR3 consists of 13 residues. Germline CDR1 reads MNHNY; CDR2 reads SVGAGI (reference sequence). CDR3 protein: CASRARGLETQYF. Here the CDR3 DNA reads TGTGCCAGCAGGGCCAGGGGGTTGGAGACCCAGTACTTC.

The chain joins TRBV7-6 to TRBJ2-3; the D is unclear. The germline gives CDR1 SGHVS, CDR2 FNYEAQ. V gave up 4 bases and J gave up 0 bases, with 2 bases separating them. The CDR3 is made up of 12 amino acids. The CDR3 DNA reads TGTGCCAGCAGCTCTAGCACAGATACGCAGTATTTT. Protein sequence: CASSSSTDTQYF.